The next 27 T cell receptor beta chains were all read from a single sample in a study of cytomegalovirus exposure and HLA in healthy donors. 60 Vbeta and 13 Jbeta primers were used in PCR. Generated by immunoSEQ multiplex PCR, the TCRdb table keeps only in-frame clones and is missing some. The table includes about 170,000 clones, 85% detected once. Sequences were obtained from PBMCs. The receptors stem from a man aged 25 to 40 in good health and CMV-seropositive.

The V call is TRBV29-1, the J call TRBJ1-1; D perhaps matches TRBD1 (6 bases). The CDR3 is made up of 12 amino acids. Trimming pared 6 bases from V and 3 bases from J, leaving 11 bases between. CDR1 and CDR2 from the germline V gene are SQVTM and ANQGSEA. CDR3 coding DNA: TGCAGCGTGCCGACAGGTCACACTGAAGCTTTCTTT. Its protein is CSVPTGHTEAFF.

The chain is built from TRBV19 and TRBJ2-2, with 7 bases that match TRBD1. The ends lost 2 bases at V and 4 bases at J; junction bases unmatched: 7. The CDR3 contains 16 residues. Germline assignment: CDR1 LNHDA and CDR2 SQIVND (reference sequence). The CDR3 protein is CASSIRWDRITGELFF. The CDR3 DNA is TGTGCCAGTAGTATACGCTGGGACAGAATCACCGGGGAGCTGTTTTTT.

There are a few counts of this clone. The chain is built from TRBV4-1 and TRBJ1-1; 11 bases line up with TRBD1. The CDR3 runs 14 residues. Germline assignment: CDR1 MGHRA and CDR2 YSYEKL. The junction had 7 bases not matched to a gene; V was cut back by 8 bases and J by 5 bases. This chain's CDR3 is CASRTGGLFTEAFF. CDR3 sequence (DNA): TGCGCCAGCCGGACAGGGGGCCTTTTTACTGAAGCTTTCTTT.

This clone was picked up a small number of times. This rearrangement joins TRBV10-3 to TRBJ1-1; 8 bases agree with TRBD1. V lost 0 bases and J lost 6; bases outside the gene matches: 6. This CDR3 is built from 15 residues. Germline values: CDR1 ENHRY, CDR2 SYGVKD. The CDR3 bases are TGTGCCATCAGTGAGTCCGGACAGGGATGGGCTGAAGCTTTCTTT. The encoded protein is CAISESGQGWAEAFF.

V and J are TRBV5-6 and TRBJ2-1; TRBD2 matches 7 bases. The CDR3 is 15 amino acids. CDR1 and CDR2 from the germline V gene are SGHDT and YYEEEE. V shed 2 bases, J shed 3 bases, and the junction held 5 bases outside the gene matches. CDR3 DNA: TGTGCCAGCAGCTTTAGCGGGTCGCTCTACAATGAGCAGTTCTTC. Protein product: CASSFSGSLYNEQFF.

The CDR3 sequence is CASSRTLAGEQYF. The DNA for the CDR3 is TGTGCCAGCAGCCGCACCCTAGCAGGCGAGCAGTACTTC. The gene calls are TRBV6-5 and TRBJ2-7; a possible D gene is TRBD2 (5 bases). V lost 6 bases and J lost 6, with 15 bases in between. CDR1 and CDR2 from the germline V gene are MNHEY and SVGAGI. This CDR3 contains 13 residues.

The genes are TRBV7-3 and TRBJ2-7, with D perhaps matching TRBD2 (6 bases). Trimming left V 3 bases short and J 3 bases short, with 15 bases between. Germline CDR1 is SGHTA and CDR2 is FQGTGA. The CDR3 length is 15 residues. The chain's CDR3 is CASSLSSEPYYEQYV. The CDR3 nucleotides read TGTGCCAGCAGCTTGTCTAGCGAGCCCTACTACGAGCAGTACGTC.

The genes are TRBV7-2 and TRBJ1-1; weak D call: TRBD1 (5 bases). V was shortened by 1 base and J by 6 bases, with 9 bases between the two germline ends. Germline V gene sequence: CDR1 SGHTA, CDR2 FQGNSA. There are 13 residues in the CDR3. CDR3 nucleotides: TGTGCCAGCAGCTTAGTGGCAGGGCCTGAAGCTTTCTTT. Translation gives CASSLVAGPEAFF.

The CDR3 here is CSVRQSYEQYF. In DNA, the CDR3 is TGCAGCGTACGACAATCCTACGAGCAGTACTTC. The genes are TRBV29-1 and TRBJ2-7; no clear D. The CDR3 spans 11 residues. Germline V lookup: CDR1 SQVTM, CDR2 ANQGSEA. V lost 6 bases, J lost 1 base, and 7 bases lay in between.

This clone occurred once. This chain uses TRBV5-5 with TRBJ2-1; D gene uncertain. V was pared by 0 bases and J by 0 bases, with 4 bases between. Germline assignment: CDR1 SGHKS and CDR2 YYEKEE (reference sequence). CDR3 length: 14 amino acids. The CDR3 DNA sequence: TGTGCCAGCAGCTTGGAGAGCTCCTACAATGAGCAGTTCTTC. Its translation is CASSLESSYNEQFF.

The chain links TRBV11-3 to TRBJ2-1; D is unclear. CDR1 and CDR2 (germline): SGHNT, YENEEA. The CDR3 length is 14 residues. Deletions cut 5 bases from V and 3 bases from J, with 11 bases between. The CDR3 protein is CASSLGVNYNEQFF. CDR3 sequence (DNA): TGTGCCAGCAGCCTCGGAGTAAACTACAATGAGCAGTTCTTC.

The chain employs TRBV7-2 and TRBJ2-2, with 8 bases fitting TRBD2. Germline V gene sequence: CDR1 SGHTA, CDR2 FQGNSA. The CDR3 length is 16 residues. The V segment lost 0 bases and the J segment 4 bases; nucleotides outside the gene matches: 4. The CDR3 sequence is CASSLANAGGTGELFF. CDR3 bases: TGTGCCAGCAGCTTAGCTAACGCGGGAGGCACCGGGGAGCTGTTTTTT.

The CDR3 protein is CASSTPLGLRNEKLFF. The CDR3 region has the DNA TGTGCCAGTAGTACCCCCTTGGGACTGCGTAATGAAAAACTGTTTTTT. The chain recombines TRBV19 with TRBJ1-4; D possibly corresponds to TRBD1 (5 bases). This CDR3 region has 16 residues. Trimming cost V 4 bases and J 4 bases, with 16 bases left between them. Germline V gene lookup returns CDR1 LNHDA and CDR2 SQIVND (reference sequence).

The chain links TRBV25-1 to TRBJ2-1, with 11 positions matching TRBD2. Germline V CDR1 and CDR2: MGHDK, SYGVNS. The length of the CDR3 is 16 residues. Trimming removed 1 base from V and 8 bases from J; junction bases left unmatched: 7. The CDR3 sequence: CASSEFTTSGRDEQFF. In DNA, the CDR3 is TGTGCCAGCAGTGAATTTACTACTAGCGGGAGAGATGAGCAGTTCTTC.

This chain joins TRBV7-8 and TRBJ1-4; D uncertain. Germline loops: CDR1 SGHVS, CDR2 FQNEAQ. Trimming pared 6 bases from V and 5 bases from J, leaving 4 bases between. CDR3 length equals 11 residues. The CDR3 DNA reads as TGTGCCAGCAGTCCGAATGAAAAACTGTTTTTT. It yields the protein CASSPNEKLFF.

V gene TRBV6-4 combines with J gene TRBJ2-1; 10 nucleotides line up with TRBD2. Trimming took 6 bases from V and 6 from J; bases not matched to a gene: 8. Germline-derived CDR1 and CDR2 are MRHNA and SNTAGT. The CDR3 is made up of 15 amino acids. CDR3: CASSPLAGVSNEQFF. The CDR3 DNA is TGTGCCAGCAGCCCTCTAGCGGGAGTAAGCAATGAGCAGTTCTTC.

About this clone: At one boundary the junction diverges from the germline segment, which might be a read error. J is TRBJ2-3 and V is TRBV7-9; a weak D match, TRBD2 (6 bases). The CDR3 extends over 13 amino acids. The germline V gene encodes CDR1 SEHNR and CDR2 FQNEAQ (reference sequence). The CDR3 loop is CSSSLDGGDTQYF. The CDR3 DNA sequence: TGTTCCAGCAGCTTAGACGGGGGAGATACGCAGTATTTT.

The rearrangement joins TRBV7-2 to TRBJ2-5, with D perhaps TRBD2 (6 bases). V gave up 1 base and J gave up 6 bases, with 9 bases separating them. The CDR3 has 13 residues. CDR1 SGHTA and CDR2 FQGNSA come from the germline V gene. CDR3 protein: CASSLGGGQTQYF. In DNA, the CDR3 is TGTGCCAGCAGCTTAGGGGGAGGACAGACCCAGTACTTC.

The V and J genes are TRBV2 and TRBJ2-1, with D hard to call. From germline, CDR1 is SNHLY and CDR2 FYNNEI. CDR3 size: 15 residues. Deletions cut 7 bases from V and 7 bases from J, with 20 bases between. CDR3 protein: CASTLETPLGNEQFF. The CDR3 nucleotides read TGTGCCAGCACCCTGGAGACTCCCCTGGGTAATGAGCAGTTCTTC. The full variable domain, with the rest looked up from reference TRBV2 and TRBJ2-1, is EPEVTQTPSHQVTQMGQEVILRCVPISNHLYFYWYRQILGQKVEFLVSFYNNEISEKSEIFDDQFSVERPDGSNFTLKIRSTKLEDSAMYFCASTLETPLGNEQFFGPGTRLTVL.

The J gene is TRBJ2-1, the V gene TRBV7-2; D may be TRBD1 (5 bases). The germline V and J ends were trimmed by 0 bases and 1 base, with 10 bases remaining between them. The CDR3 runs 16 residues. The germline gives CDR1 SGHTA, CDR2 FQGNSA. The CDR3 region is CASSLAVGVSYNEQFF. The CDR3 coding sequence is TGTGCCAGCAGCTTAGCCGTAGGGGTTTCCTACAATGAGCAGTTCTTC. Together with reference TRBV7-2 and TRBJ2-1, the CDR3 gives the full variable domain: GAGVSQSPSNKVTEKGKDVELRCDPISGHTALYWYRQSLGQGLEFLIYFQGNSAPDKSGLPSDRFSAERTGGSVSTLTIQRTQQEDSAVYLCASSLAVGVSYNEQFFGPGTRLTVL.

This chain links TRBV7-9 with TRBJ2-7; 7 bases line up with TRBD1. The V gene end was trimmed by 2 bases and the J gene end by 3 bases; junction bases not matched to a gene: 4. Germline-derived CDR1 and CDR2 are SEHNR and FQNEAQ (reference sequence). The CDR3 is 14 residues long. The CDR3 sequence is CASSLKAGGYEQYF. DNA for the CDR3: TGTGCCAGCAGCTTAAAGGCAGGGGGCTACGAGCAGTACTTC.

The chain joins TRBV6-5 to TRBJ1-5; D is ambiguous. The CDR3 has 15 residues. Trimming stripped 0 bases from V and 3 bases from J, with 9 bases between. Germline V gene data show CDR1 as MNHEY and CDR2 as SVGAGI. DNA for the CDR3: TGTGCCAGCAGTTACTCGGGAGGATCCAATCAGCCCCAGCATTTT. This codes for CASSYSGGSNQPQHF.

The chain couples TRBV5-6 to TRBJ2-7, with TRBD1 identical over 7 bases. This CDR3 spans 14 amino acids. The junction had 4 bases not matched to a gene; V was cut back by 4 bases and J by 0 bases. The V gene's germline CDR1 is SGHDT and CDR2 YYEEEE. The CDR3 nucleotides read TGTGCCAGCAGCCCCCGGGACAGCTCCTACGAGCAGTACTTC. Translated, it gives CASSPRDSSYEQYF. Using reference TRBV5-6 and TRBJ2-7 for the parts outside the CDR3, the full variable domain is DAGVTQSPTHLIKTRGQQVTLRCSPKSGHDTVSWYQQALGQGPQFIFQYYEEEERQRGNFPDRFSGHQFPNYSSELNVNALLLGDSALYLCASSPRDSSYEQYFGPGTRLTVT.

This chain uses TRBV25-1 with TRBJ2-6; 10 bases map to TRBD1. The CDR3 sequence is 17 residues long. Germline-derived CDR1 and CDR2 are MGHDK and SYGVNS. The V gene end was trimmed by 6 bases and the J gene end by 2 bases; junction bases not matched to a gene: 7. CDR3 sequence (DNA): TGTGCCAGCAGCCGGGGGACAGGGGATCCTGGGGCCAACGTCCTGACTTTC. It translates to CASSRGTGDPGANVLTF.

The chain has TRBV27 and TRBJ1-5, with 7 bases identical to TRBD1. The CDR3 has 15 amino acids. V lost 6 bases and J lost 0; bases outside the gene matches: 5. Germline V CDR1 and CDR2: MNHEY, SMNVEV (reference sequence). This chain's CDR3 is CASRPGQISNQPQHF. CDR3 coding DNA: TGTGCCAGCAGGCCGGGACAGATTAGCAATCAGCCCCAGCATTTT.

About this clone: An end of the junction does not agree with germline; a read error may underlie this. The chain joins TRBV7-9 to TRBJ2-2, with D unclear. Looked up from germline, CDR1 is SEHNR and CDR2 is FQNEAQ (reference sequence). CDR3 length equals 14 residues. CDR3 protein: CSSSTYTDTGELFF. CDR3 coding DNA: TGTTCCAGCAGCACTTACACAGACACCGGGGAGCTGTTTTTT.

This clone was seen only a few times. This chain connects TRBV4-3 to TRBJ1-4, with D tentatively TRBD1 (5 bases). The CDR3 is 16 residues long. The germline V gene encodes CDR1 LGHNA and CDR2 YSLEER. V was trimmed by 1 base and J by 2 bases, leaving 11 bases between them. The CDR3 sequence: CASSQARAFTNEKLFF. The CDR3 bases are TGCGCCAGCAGCCAAGCCAGGGCGTTTACTAATGAAAAACTGTTTTTT.